The 28 T cell receptor beta chains listed next were all sequenced from one sample in a study of T cell repertoires in cytomegalovirus infection. No antigens are known for them. TCRdb redid the calling of the reads with MiXCR, one entry per CDR3 protein. The sample records around 340,000 distinct CDR3 sequences, around 29% being singletons. The starting material was cultured PBMCs, obtained from culture after CMV antigen stimulation. Receptors originate from a human donor in good health (CMV status not recorded). Some clones in this sample may be carry-over from other donors' samples.

This sequence joins TRBV11-2 and TRBJ2-2; D uncertain. The CDR3 totals 14 residues. V dropped 0 bases and J dropped 7 bases, with 9 bases sitting between them. Germline loops: CDR1 SGHAT, CDR2 FQNNGV. The CDR3 sequence: CASSLDPAGGELFF. The CDR3 region has the DNA TGTGCCAGCAGCTTAGATCCCGCCGGCGGGGAGCTGTTTTTT. The full variable domain, completed using reference TRBV11-2 and TRBJ2-2, is EAGVAQSPRYKIIEKRQSVAFWCNPISGHATLYWYQQILGQGPKLLIQFQNNGVVDDSQLPKDRFSAERLKGVDSTLKIQPAKLEDSAVYLCASSLDPAGGELFFGEGSRLTVL.

This clonotype occurred many times. This chain connects TRBV5-4 to TRBJ2-7; TRBD1 is a possible D gene (6 bases). Germline V lookup: CDR1 SGHNT, CDR2 YYREEE (reference sequence). The CDR3 has 18 residues. V gave up 4 bases and J gave up 0 bases, with 23 bases separating them. In DNA, the CDR3 is TGTGCCAGCAGCCCCTCACTGGGCGTAGGGGGTATCTCCTACGAGCAGTACTTC. It specifies CASSPSLGVGGISYEQYF. Drawing the rest from reference TRBV5-4 and TRBJ2-7, the complete variable domain is ETGVTQSPTHLIKTRGQQVTLRCSSQSGHNTVSWYQQALGQGPQFIFQYYREEENGRGNFPPRFSGLQFPNYSSELNVNALELDDSALYLCASSPSLGVGGISYEQYFGPGTRLTVT.

The chain combines TRBV19 with TRBJ1-5; 8 positions match TRBD1. The CDR3 covers 13 residues. From germline, CDR1 is LNHDA and CDR2 SQIVND (reference sequence). Trimming took 8 bases from V and 6 from J; bases not matched to a gene: 6. The CDR3 DNA is TGTGCCAGTGCCGACAGGGGAACTCAGCCCCAGCATTTT. This encodes CASADRGTQPQHF. Filled out from reference TRBV19 and TRBJ1-5, the complete variable domain reads DGGITQSPKYLFRKEGQNVTLSCEQNLNHDAMYWYRQDPGQGLRLIYYSQIVNDFQKGDIAEGYSVSREKKESFPLTVTSAQKNPTAFYLCASADRGTQPQHFGDGTRLSIL.

This clonotype was found a few times. The V call is TRBV7-9, the J call TRBJ1-5; a possible D gene is TRBD1 (6 bases). Trimming took 0 bases from V and 7 from J, leaving 19 bases between them. The CDR3 extends over 17 amino acids. CDR1 SEHNR and CDR2 FQNEAQ come from the germline V gene (reference sequence). The CDR3 region has the DNA TGTGCCAGCAGCTTAGCGCTAAGTACAGGGATCGAACAGCCCCAGCATTTT. Encoded protein: CASSLALSTGIEQPQHF.

This clonotype has only one observation. The chain couples TRBV19 to TRBJ2-1; 10 positions agree with TRBD1. V shed 4 bases and J 2 bases; nucleotides not matched to a gene: 11. The CDR3 covers 18 residues. Germline V lookup: CDR1 LNHDA, CDR2 SQIVND (reference sequence). DNA of the CDR3: TGTGCCAGTAGTAACCCGGACAGGGGGTCAGTACCCTACAATGAGCAGTTCTTC. It is translated as CASSNPDRGSVPYNEQFF.

This chain uses TRBV12-3 or TRBV12-4 with TRBJ1-1; perhaps TRBD1 as D (6 bases). This CDR3 is 15 amino acids long. Trimming took off 1 base at V and 7 bases at J, with 16 bases between the two ends. The CDR3 nucleotides read TGTGCCAGCAGTTTAGGCGGAGGGGGAGGTGGTGAAGCTTTCTTT. As protein: CASSLGGGGGGEAFF.

A few counts support this clonotype. V and J are TRBV12-3 or TRBV12-4 and TRBJ1-3; D is perhaps TRBD1 (6 bases). V dropped 4 bases and J dropped 4 bases, with 14 bases sitting between them. The CDR3 extends over 15 amino acids. The CDR3 loop is CASSYRQAAGNTIYF. The CDR3 region has the DNA TGTGCCAGCAGTTACAGACAGGCGGCCGGAAACACCATATATTTT.

The V gene is TRBV20-1, the J gene TRBJ2-2, with TRBD1 matching 7 bases. V was clipped by 1 base and J by 4 bases; unmatched bases: 6. Germline CDR1 is DFQATT and CDR2 is SNEGSKA (reference sequence). The CDR3 extends over 15 amino acids. CDR3 in amino acids: CSARAEGASTGELFF. CDR3 DNA: TGCAGTGCTAGAGCCGAGGGGGCTAGCACCGGGGAGCTGTTTTTT.

V gene TRBV28 combines with J gene TRBJ2-7; D may be TRBD1 (6 bases). Trimming stripped 4 bases from V and 0 bases from J, with 13 bases between. The CDR3 covers 15 residues. Per the germline V gene, CDR1 is MDHEN and CDR2 is SYDVKM. CDR3 bases: TGTGCCAGCAGTTCGAACAGGGACGGCTCCTACGAGCAGTACTTC. The encoded protein is CASSSNRDGSYEQYF.

The chain combines TRBV10-3 with TRBJ2-1, with D tentatively TRBD2 (5 bases). The CDR3 runs to 16 residues. The V gene's germline CDR1 is ENHRY and CDR2 SYGVKD. V lost 0 bases and J lost 2, with 11 bases in between. CDR3 protein: CAISESTGKAYNEQFF. The CDR3 DNA reads as TGTGCCATCAGTGAGTCGACGGGGAAAGCCTACAATGAGCAGTTCTTC.

This clonotype has a count of ten or more. The CDR3 DNA reads as TGTGCCAGTAGGGGAGCGGGAGCCTACGAGCAGTACTTC. Encoded protein: CASRGAGAYEQYF. This chain links TRBV7-2 with TRBJ2-7, with 8 nucleotides matching TRBD2. V lost 9 bases, J lost 2 bases, and 6 bases stayed unmatched. This CDR3 is built from 13 residues. From germline, CDR1 is SGHTA and CDR2 FQGNSA. Complete variable domain (other parts from reference TRBV7-2 and TRBJ2-7): GAGVSQSPSNKVTEKGKDVELRCDPISGHTALYWYRQSLGQGLEFLIYFQGNSAPDKSGLPSDRFSAERTGGSVSTLTIQRTQQEDSAVYLCASRGAGAYEQYFGPGTRLTVT.

This chain links TRBV7-6 with TRBJ2-7; 14 bases line up with TRBD2. V trimming: 5 bases; J trimming: 7 bases; junction bases outside the gene matches: 4. CDR3 length equals 14 residues. Germline CDR1 is SGHVS and CDR2 is FNYEAQ. The CDR3 DNA is TGTGCCAGCAGCCCCTGGACTAGCGGGAGGGAGCAGTACTTC. It specifies CASSPWTSGREQYF.

This clonotype showed up just a few times. The chain combines TRBV20-1 with TRBJ2-1; D is perhaps TRBD1 or TRBD2 (5 bases each). The V end lost 6 bases, the J end lost 1 base, and 13 bases lay between the germline ends. Per germline, CDR1 DFQATT and CDR2 SNEGSKA (reference sequence). The CDR3 has 14 residues. CDR3 protein: CSAVTGTSYNEQFF. The CDR3 coding sequence is TGCAGTGCCGTGACGGGGACGTCCTACAATGAGCAGTTCTTC.

This clonotype occurred many times. V gene TRBV7-8 combines with J gene TRBJ1-2; 8 nucleotides agree with TRBD1. J lost 2 bases, V lost 2 bases, and 10 bases had no gene match. Germline V gene data show CDR1 as SGHVS and CDR2 as FQNEAQ. This CDR3 is 17 amino acids long. CDR3 sequence: CASSLYGGTGMNYGYTF. In nucleotides, the CDR3 is TGTGCCAGCAGCTTATATGGGGGGACAGGCATGAACTATGGCTACACCTTC.

This chain joins TRBV10-3 and TRBJ2-5, with D possibly TRBD2 on 6 matching bases. The CDR3 is 14 residues long. The germline V gene has CDR1 ENHRY and CDR2 SYGVKD. Trimming took off 8 bases at V and 5 bases at J, with 18 bases between the two ends. CDR3 nucleotide sequence: TGTGCCATCTCCCAACCAGGGAGCGGGGAGACCCAGTACTTC. Amino acids: CAISQPGSGETQYF.

In its sample, this clonotype was seen a few times. V gene TRBV23-1 combines with J gene TRBJ2-5, with TRBD1 identical over 8 bases. TRBV23-1 is treated as an ORF (open reading frame) with a function not yet certain. With 2 bases clipped from V and 1 base from J, the junction kept 6 bases outside the gene matches. This CDR3 region has 16 residues. The CDR3 reads CASSQGTGWLQETQYF. For the CDR3, the DNA is TGCGCCAGCAGTCAAGGGACAGGCTGGCTCCAAGAGACCCAGTACTTC.

V and J are TRBV9 and TRBJ2-3, with a tentative D call TRBD2 (5 bases). This CDR3 has 16 residues. Between the trimmed V and J ends, which lost 0 bases and 0 bases, there was a span of 11 bases. Germline CDR1 SGDLS, CDR2 YYNGEE. The CDR3 spells CASSVDTGISTDTQYF. As DNA, the CDR3 is TGTGCCAGCAGCGTAGATACGGGGATTAGCACAGATACGCAGTATTTT.

This clonotype was counted a few times. V usage is TRBV28 and J usage is TRBJ2-7; weak D call: TRBD1 (5 bases). From germline, CDR1 is MDHEN and CDR2 SYDVKM. CDR3 length: 14 amino acids. Trimming cost V 6 bases and J 7 bases, with 19 bases left between them. The CDR3, as DNA: TGTGCCAGCAGCCTATTCACCCTCGCAGGGGAGCAGTACTTC. Translating it yields CASSLFTLAGEQYF.

In its sample, this clonotype was seen a few times. The genes are TRBV7-9 and TRBJ2-1, with a tentative D call TRBD1 (6 bases). V lost 4 bases and J lost 6, with 16 bases in between. Germline loops: CDR1 SEHNR, CDR2 FQNEAQ (reference sequence). The CDR3 extends over 15 amino acids. Written as DNA, the CDR3 is TGTGCCAGCAGCTCAGGACAGAATGGGGCCAATGAGCAGTTCTTC. It yields the protein CASSSGQNGANEQFF.

This clonotype showed up many times. V and J are TRBV7-6 and TRBJ2-6, with D perhaps matching TRBD1 or TRBD2 (5 bases each). The CDR3 is 17 amino acids. V was shortened by 5 bases and J by 0 bases, with 14 bases between the two germline ends. Germline loops: CDR1 SGHVS, CDR2 FNYEAQ. CDR3 sequence reads: CASSTGTAISGANVLTF. The CDR3 bases are TGTGCCAGCAGCACCGGGACGGCAATCTCTGGGGCCAACGTCCTGACTTTC. Full variable domain (missing parts from reference TRBV7-6 and TRBJ2-6): GAGVSQSPRYKVTKRGQDVALRCDPISGHVSLYWYRQALGQGPEFLTYFNYEAQQDKSGLPNDRFSAERPEGSISTLTIQRTEQRDSAMYRCASSTGTAISGANVLTFGAGSRLTVL.

This clonotype appeared many times. The V and J genes are TRBV7-2 and TRBJ2-7, with 9 bases fitting TRBD1. V lost 5 bases and J lost 4; bases outside the gene matches: 12. This CDR3 is 16 amino acids long. Germline lookup yields CDR1 SGHTA and CDR2 FQGNSA. In DNA, the CDR3 is TGTGCCAGCAGCCTCAACTTCCCGGGACAGGGTTACGAGCAGTACTTC. The encoded protein is CASSLNFPGQGYEQYF.

The sample holds many counts of this clonotype. The rearrangement links TRBV7-3 to TRBJ2-2, with D perhaps TRBD1 or TRBD2 (5 bases each). Trimming cost V 4 bases and J 5 bases, with 14 bases left between them. This CDR3 is 15 amino acids long. CDR1 is SGHTA, CDR2 FQGTGA, per germline. CDR3 amino acids: CASSSSRGGTGELFF. In nucleotides, the CDR3 is TGTGCCAGCAGCTCCAGCCGGGGCGGGACCGGGGAGCTGTTTTTT.

The CDR3 region is CASSPPGSYNEQFF. CDR3 in DNA: TGTGCCAGTAGTCCTCCGGGCTCCTACAATGAGCAGTTCTTC. This rearrangement joins TRBV19 to TRBJ2-1; D is ambiguous. Between the trimmed V and J ends, which lost 5 bases and 0 bases, there was a span of 8 bases. Germline-derived CDR1 and CDR2 are LNHDA and SQIVND (reference sequence). The CDR3 extends over 14 amino acids.

This clonotype turned up a few times. The chain has TRBV24-1 and TRBJ2-7; D is unresolved. The CDR3 runs 16 residues. With 4 bases removed from V and 2 bases from J, the gap between germline ends came to 17 bases. CDR1 and CDR2 from the germline V gene are KGHDR and SFDVKD. The CDR3 region is CATSDPRHSRPYEQYF. DNA of the CDR3: TGTGCCACCAGTGACCCCCGACATAGTCGGCCCTACGAGCAGTACTTC.

The J gene is TRBJ2-7, the V gene TRBV15; D assignment may be TRBD1 or TRBD2 (5 bases each). V was shortened by 1 base and J by 5 bases, with 15 bases between the two germline ends. The CDR3 extends over 15 amino acids. Germline assignment: CDR1 LNHNV and CDR2 YYDKDF (reference sequence). The CDR3 here is CATSRAPGTNHEQYF. DNA of the CDR3: TGTGCCACCAGCAGAGCCCCCGGGACGAACCACGAGCAGTACTTC.

This rearrangement joins TRBV5-4 to TRBJ2-3; D remains unclear. With 2 bases removed from V and 1 base from J, the gap between germline ends came to 5 bases. Germline CDR1 and CDR2: SGHNT and YYREEE (reference sequence). The CDR3 has 13 amino acids. In DNA form, the CDR3 reads TGTGCCAGCAGCTTCGACGGCACAGATACGCAGTATTTT. Translating gives CASSFDGTDTQYF.

The V gene is TRBV7-8, the J gene TRBJ2-1, with D possibly matching TRBD1 (5 bases). Germline CDR1 and CDR2: SGHVS and FQNEAQ. CDR3 length equals 13 residues. Trimming left V 6 bases short and J 5 bases short, with 11 bases between. The CDR3 region is CASSAVQDNEQFF. CDR3 nucleotide sequence: TGTGCCAGCAGTGCCGTACAGGACAATGAGCAGTTCTTC.

This clonotype occurred once. The chain combines TRBV7-2 with TRBJ2-5; 9 bases match TRBD1. V trimming: 5 bases; J trimming: 5 bases; junction bases outside the gene matches: 12. Per germline, CDR1 SGHTA and CDR2 FQGNSA. This CDR3 has 16 amino acids. The DNA for the CDR3 is TGTGCCAGCAGCCGCACACAGGGGGCGCGTGGGGAGACCCAGTACTTC. Its translation: CASSRTQGARGETQYF.